This TCR beta chain was profiled in a study of shared clonotypes between healthy human individuals. Whole-study context: Researchers assigned three CD4 naive, three CD4 memory, two CD8 naive and one CD8 memory plate to each donor. Study-wide points: Some clonotypes were shared by all four sorted-subset donors, while others were not shared. The non-shared ones had lower generation probabilities than the shared ones.

Germline CDR1 and CDR2: MDHEN and SYDVKM. The CDR3 length is 15 residues. J lost 8 bases, V lost 9 bases, and 14 bases had no gene match. Recent vaccinations or acute infections were absent in the healthy HIV-negative adult donors. Splitting the CD4+ cells yielded a CD45RA+ naive subset and a CD45RA-negative memory subset. As to this clone: The antigen remains unidentified.

Assay: immunoSEQ multiplex PCR; the TCRdb copy retains only in-frame clones and omits some. The sample yields some 200,000 clones, over 50% seen once. The sequenced sample consisted of memory CD4+ T cells sorted from blood. Subset of the sample: CD45RA-negative fraction. The chain joins TRBV28 to TRBJ2-1; 9 nucleotides align to TRBD2. The source is a man aged 25 to 40 in good health. The DNA for the CDR3 is TGTGCCAGTGAGGCAATTAGCGGGAGTAGAGATGAGCAGTTCTTC. It translates to CASEAISGSRDEQFF.